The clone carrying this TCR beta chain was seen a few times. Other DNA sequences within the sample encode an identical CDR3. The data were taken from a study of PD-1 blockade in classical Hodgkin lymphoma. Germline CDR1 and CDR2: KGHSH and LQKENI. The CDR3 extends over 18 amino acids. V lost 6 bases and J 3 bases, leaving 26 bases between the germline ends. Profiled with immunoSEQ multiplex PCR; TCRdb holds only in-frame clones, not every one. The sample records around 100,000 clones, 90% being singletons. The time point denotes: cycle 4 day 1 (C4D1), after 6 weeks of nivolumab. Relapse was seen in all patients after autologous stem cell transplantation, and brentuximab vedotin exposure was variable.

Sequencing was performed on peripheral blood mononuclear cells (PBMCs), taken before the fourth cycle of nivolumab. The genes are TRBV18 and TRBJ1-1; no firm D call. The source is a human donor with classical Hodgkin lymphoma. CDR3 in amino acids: CASSPIWQFLKVDTEAFF. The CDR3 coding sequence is TGTGCCAGCTCGCCGATCTGGCAGTTCCTCAAGGTGGACACTGAAGCTTTCTTT.